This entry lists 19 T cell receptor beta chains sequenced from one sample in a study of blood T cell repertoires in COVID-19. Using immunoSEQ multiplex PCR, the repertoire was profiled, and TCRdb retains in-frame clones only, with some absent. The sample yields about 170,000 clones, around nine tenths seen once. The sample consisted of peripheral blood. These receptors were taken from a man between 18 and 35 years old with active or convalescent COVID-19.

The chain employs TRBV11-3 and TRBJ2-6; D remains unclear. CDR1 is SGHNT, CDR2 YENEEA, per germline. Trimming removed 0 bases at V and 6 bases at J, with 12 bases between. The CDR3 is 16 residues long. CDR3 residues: CASSLDSGAAANVLTF. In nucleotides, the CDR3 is TGTGCCAGCAGCTTAGACTCAGGTGCCGCGGCCAACGTCCTGACTTTC.

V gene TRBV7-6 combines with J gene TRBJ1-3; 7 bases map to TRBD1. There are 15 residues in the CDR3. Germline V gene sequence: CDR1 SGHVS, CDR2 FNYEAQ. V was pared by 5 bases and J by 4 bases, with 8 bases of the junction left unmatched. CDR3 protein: CASSITTGQGNTIYF. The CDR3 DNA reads TGTGCCAGCAGCATTACGACAGGGCAGGGAAACACCATATATTTT.

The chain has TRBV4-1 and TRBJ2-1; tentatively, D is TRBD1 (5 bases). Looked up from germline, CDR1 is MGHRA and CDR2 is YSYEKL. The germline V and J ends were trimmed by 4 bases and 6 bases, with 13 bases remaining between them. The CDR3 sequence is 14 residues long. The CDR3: CASSPPDRLNEQFF. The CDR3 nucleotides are TGCGCCAGCAGCCCCCCCGACAGACTCAATGAGCAGTTCTTC.

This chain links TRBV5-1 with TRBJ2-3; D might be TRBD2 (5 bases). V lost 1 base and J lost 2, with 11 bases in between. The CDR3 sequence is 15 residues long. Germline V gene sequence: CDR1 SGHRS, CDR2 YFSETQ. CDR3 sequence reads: CASSLSDGDTDTQYF. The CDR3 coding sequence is TGCGCCAGCAGCTTGAGCGACGGGGACACAGATACGCAGTATTTT.

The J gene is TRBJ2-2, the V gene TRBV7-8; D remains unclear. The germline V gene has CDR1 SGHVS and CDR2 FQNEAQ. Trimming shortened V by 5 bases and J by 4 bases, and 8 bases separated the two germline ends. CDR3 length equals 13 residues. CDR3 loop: CASSRTITGELFF. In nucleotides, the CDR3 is TGTGCCAGCAGCCGTACAATCACCGGGGAGCTGTTTTTT.

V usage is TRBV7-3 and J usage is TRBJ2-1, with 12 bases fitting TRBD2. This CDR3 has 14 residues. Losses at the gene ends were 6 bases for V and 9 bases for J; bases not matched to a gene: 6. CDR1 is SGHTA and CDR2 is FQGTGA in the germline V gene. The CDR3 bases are TGTGCCAGCAGGACTAGCGGGAGTTTCAGTGAGCAGTTCTTC. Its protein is CASRTSGSFSEQFF.

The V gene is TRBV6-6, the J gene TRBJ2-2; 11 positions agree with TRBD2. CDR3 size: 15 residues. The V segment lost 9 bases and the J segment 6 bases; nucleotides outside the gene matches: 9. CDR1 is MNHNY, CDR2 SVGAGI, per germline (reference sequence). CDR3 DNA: TGTGCCAGTAGACCGGGACTAGCGGTGCCCGGGGAGCTGTTTTTT. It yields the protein CASRPGLAVPGELFF.

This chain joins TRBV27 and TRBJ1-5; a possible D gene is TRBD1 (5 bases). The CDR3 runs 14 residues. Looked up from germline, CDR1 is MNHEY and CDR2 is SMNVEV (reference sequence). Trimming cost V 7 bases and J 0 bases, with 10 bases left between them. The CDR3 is CASKGMNSNQPQHF. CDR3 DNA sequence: TGTGCCAGCAAGGGGATGAATAGCAATCAGCCCCAGCATTTT.

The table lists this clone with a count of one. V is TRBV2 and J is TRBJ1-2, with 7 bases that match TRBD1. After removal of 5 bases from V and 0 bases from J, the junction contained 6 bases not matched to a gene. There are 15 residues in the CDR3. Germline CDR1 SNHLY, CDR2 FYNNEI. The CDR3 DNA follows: TGTGCCAGCAGTTCTAGGGGGCGAGCTAACTATGGCTACACCTTC. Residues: CASSSRGRANYGYTF.

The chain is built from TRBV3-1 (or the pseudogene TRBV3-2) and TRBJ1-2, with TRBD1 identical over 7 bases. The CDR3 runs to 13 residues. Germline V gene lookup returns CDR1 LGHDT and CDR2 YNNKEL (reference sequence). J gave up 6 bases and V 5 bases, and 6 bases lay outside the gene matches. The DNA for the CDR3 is TGTGCCAGCAGCTCGCCGCAGGGGGATGGCTACACCTTC. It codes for CASSSPQGDGYTF.

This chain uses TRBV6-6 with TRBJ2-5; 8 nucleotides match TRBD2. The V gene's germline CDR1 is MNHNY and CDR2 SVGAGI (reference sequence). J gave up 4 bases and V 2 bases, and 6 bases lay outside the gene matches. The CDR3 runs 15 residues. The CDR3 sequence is CASSYVTGGPETQYF. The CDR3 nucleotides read TGTGCCAGCAGTTACGTTACGGGAGGGCCAGAGACCCAGTACTTC.

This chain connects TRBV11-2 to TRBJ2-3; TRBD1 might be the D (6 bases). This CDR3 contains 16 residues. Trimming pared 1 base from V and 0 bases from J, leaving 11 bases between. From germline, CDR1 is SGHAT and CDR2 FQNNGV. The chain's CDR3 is CASSLGQGPSTDTQYF. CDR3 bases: TGTGCCAGCAGCTTAGGGCAGGGGCCTAGCACAGATACGCAGTATTTT.

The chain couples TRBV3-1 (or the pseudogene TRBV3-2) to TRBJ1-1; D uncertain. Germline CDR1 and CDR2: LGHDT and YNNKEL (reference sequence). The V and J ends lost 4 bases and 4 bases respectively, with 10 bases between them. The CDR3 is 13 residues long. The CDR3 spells CASSPEARTEAFF. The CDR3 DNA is TGTGCCAGCAGCCCCGAGGCACGCACTGAAGCTTTCTTT.

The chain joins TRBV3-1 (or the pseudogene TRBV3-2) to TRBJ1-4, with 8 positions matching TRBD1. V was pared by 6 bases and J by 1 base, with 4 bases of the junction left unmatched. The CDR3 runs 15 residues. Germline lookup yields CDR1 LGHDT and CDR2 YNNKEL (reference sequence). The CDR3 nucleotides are TGTGCCAGCAGACCCGACAGGGGAACTAATGAAAAACTGTTTTTT. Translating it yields CASRPDRGTNEKLFF.

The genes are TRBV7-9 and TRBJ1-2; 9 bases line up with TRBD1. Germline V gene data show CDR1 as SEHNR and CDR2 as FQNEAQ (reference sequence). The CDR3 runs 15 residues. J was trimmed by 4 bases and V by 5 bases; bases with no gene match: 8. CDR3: CASSARQGVGYGYTF. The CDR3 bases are TGTGCCAGCAGCGCCCGACAGGGGGTGGGCTATGGCTACACCTTC. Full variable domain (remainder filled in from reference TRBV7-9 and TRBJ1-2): DTGVSQNPRHKITKRGQNVTFRCDPISEHNRLYWYRQTLGQGPEFLTYFQNEAQLEKSRLLSDRFSAERPKGSFSTLEIQRTEQGDSAMYLCASSARQGVGYGYTFGSGTRLTVV.

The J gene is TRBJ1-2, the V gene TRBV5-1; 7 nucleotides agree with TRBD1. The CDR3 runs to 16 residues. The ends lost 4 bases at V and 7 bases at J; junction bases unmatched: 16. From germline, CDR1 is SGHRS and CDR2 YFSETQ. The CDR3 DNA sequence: TGCGCCAGCAGCCCGAGACCCACAGGGGTGCTCTCTGGCTACACCTTC. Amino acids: CASSPRPTGVLSGYTF.

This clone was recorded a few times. The CDR3 bases are TGCGCCAGCAGCAGCGACGGATACAATGAGCAGTTCTTC. Translation gives CASSSDGYNEQFF. The V and J genes are TRBV5-1 and TRBJ2-1; D call uncertain. CDR3 size: 13 residues. Germline V gene data show CDR1 as SGHRS and CDR2 as YFSETQ. V dropped 4 bases and J dropped 4 bases, with 9 bases sitting between them. Variable domain in full (rest from reference TRBV5-1 and TRBJ2-1): KAGVTQTPRYLIKTRGQQVTLSCSPISGHRSVSWYQQTPGQGLQFLFEYFSETQRNKGNFPGRFSGRQFSNSRSEMNVSTLELGDSALYLCASSSDGYNEQFFGPGTRLTVL.

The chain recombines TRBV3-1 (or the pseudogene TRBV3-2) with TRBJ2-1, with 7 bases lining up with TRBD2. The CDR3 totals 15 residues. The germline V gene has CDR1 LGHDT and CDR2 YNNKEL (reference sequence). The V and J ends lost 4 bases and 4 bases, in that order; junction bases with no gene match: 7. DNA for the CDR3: TGTGCCAGCAGCCGAGCCTCAGCGGGGTACAATGAGCAGTTCTTC. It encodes CASSRASAGYNEQFF.

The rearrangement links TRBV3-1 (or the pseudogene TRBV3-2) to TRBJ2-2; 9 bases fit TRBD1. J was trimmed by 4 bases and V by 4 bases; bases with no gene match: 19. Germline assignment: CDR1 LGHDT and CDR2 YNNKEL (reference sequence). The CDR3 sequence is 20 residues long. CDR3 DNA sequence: TGTGCCAGCAGCCTAATAAACAGGGGGCCGGGGTCACACCGCACCGGGGAGCTGTTTTTT. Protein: CASSLINRGPGSHRTGELFF.